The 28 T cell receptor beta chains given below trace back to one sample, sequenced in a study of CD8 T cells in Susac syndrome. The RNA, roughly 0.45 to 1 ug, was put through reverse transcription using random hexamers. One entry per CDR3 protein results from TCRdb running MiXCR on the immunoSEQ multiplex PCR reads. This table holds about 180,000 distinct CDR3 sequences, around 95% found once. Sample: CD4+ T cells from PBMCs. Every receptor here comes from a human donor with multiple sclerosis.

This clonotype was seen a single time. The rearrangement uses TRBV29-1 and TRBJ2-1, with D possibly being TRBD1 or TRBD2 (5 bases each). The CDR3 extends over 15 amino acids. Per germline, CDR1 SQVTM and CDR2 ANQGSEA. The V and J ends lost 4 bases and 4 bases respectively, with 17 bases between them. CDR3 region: CSVVGRDQTYNEQFF. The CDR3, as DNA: TGCAGCGTTGTCGGTCGGGACCAAACTTACAATGAGCAGTTCTTC.

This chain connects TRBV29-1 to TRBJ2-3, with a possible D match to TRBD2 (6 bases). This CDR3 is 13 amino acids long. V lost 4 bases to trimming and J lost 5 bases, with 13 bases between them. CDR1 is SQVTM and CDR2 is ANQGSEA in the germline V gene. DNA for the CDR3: TGCAGCGTTGCAGGGAGGAACGTAGATACGCAGTATTTT. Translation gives CSVAGRNVDTQYF.

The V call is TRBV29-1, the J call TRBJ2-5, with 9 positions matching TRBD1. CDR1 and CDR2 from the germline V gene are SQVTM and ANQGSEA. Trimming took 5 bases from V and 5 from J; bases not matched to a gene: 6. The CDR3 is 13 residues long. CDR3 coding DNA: TGCAGCGTTTCACAGGGGGCAGGGGAGACCCAGTACTTC. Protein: CSVSQGAGETQYF.

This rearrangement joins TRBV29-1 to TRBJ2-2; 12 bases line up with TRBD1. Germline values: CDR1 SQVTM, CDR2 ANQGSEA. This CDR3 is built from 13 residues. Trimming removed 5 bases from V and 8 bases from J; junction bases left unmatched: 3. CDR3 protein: CSVRDRGLGELFF. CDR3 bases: TGCAGCGTTCGGGACAGGGGGCTTGGGGAGCTGTTTTTT.

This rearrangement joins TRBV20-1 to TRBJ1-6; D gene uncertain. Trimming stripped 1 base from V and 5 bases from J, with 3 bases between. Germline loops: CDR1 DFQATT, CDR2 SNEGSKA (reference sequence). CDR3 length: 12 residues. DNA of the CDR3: TGCAGTGCTAGAGCTGATAATTCACCCCTCCACTTT. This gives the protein CSARADNSPLHF.

CDR3 sequence: CAWSAGQGINEQYF. DNA of the CDR3: TGTGCCTGGAGTGCTGGACAGGGGATAAACGAGCAGTACTTC. The chain couples TRBV30 to TRBJ2-7; the match to TRBD1 covers 9 bases. Germline V gene lookup returns CDR1 GTSNPN and CDR2 SVGIG (reference sequence). The CDR3 extends over 14 amino acids. V gave up 1 base and J gave up 5 bases; unmatched junction bases: 6.

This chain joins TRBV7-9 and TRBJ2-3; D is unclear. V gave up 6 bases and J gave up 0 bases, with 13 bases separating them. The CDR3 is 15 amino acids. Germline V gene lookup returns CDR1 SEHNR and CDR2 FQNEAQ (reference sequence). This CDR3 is CASSPWAASTDTQYF. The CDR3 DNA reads TGTGCCAGCAGTCCATGGGCGGCTAGCACAGATACGCAGTATTTT.

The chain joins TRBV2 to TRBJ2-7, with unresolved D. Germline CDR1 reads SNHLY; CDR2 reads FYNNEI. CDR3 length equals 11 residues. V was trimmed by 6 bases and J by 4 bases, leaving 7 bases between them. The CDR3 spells CASSAKYEQYF. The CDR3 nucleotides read TGTGCCAGCAGCGCTAAGTACGAGCAGTACTTC. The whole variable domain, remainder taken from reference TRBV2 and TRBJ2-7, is EPEVTQTPSHQVTQMGQEVILRCVPISNHLYFYWYRQILGQKVEFLVSFYNNEISEKSEIFDDQFSVERPDGSNFTLKIRSTKLEDSAMYFCASSAKYEQYFGPGTRLTVT.

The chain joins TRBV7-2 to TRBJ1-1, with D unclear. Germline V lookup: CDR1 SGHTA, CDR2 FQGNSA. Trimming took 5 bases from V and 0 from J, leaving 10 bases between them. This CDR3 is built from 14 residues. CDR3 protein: CASSRQGLNTEAFF. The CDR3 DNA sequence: TGTGCCAGCAGCCGGCAAGGATTGAACACTGAAGCTTTCTTT.

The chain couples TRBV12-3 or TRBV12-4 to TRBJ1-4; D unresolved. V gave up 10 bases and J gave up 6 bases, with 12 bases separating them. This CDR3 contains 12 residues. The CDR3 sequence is CATSRSYEKLFF. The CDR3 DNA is TGTGCCACCTCCCGGAGCTATGAAAAACTGTTTTTT.

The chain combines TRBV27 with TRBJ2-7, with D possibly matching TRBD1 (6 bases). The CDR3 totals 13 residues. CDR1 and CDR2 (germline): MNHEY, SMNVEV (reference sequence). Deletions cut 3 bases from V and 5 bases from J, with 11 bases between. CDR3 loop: CASSLLGAHEQYF. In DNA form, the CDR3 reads TGTGCCAGCAGTTTGCTGGGGGCTCACGAGCAGTACTTC.

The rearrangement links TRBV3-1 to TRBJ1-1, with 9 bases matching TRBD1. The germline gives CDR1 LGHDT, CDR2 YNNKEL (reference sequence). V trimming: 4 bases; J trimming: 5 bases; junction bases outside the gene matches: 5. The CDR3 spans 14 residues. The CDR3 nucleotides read TGTGCCAGCAGCCTAAACAGGGGGCTTACTGAAGCTTTCTTT. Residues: CASSLNRGLTEAFF.

The CDR3 loop is CASSRESGPLYEQYF. The CDR3 DNA reads as TGTGCCAGCAGCCGCGAGAGCGGTCCCCTCTACGAGCAGTACTTC. V and J are TRBV3-1 and TRBJ2-7, with a tentative D call TRBD2 (5 bases). The CDR3 totals 15 residues. V was trimmed by 4 bases and J by 3 bases, leaving 16 bases between them. Per germline, CDR1 LGHDT and CDR2 YNNKEL (reference sequence).

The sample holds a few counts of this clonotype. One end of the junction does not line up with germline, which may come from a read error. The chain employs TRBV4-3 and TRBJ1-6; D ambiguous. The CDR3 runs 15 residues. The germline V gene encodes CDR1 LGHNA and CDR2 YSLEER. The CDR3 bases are TGCGCCAGCAGCCAGGCCCCAGTGGTGGATTCACCCCTCCATTTT. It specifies CASSQAPVVDSPLHF.

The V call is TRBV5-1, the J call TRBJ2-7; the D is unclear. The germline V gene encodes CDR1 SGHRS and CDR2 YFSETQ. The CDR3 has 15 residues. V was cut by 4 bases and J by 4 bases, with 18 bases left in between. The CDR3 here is CASSQRVGSGYEQYF. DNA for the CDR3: TGCGCCAGCAGCCAACGGGTCGGGTCCGGTTACGAGCAGTACTTC.

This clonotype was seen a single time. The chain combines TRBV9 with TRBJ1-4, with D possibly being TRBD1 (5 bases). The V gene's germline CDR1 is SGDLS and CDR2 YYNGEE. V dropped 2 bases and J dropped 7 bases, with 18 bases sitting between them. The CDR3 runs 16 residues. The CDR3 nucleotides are TGTGCCAGCAGCGTCTCGTCGGGCAGGGTGGGTGAAAAACTGTTTTTT. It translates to CASSVSSGRVGEKLFF. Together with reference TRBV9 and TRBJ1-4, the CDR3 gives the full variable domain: DSGVTQTPKHLITATGQRVTLRCSPRSGDLSVYWYQQSLDQGLQFLIQYYNGEERAKGNILERFSAQQFPDLHSELNLSSLELGDSALYFCASSVSSGRVGEKLFFGSGTQLSVL.

The CDR3 reads CATSSPGQTGYEQYF. The CDR3 nucleotides read TGTGCCACCAGTTCCCCCGGACAGACTGGCTACGAGCAGTACTTC. The rearrangement links TRBV24-1 to TRBJ2-7; D perhaps matches TRBD1 (6 bases). This CDR3 is built from 15 residues. The V end lost 6 bases, the J end lost 3 bases, and 17 bases lay between the germline ends. From germline, CDR1 is KGHDR and CDR2 SFDVKD.

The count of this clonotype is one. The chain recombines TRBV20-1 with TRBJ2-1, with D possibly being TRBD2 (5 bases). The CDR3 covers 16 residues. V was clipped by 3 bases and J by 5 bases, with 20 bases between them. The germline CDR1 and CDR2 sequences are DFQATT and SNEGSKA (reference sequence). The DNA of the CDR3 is TGCAGTGCTAGGGTGTCGTTAGGGATGGAGGACAATGAGCAGTTCTTC. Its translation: CSARVSLGMEDNEQFF.

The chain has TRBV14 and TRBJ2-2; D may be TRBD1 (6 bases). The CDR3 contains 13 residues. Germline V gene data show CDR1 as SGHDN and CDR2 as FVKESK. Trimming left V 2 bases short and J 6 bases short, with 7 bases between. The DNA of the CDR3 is TGTGCCAGCAGCCAATCAGGGGCCGGGGAGCTGTTTTTT. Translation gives CASSQSGAGELFF.

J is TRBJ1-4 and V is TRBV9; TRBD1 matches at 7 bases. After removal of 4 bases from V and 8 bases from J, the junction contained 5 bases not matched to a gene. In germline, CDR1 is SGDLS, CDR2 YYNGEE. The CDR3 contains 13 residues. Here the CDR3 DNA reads TGTGCCAGCAGCCCAACAGGGGTGGAAAAACTGTTTTTT. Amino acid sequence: CASSPTGVEKLFF.

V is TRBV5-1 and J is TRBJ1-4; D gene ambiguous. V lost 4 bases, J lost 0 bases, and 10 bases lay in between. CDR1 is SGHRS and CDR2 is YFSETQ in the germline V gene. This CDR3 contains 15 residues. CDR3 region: CASSLRPATNEKLFF. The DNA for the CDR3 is TGCGCCAGCAGCCTAAGACCAGCAACTAATGAAAAACTGTTTTTT.

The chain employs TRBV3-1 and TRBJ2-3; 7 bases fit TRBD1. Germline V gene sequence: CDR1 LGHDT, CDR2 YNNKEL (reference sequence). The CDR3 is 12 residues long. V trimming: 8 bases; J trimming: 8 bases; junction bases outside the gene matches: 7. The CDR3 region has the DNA TGTGCCAGCCGACAGGGAATGAGTACGCAGTATTTT. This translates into CASRQGMSTQYF.

The CDR3 is CASSFWDRNSYEQYF. The CDR3, as DNA: TGTGCCAGCAGCTTCTGGGACAGAAATTCCTACGAGCAGTACTTC. The chain combines TRBV7-9 with TRBJ2-7, with 7 bases identical to TRBD1. Germline V gene sequence: CDR1 SEHNR, CDR2 FQNEAQ (reference sequence). V gave up 3 bases and J gave up 1 base; unmatched junction bases: 6. The CDR3 extends over 15 amino acids.

The CDR3 DNA sequence: TGTGCCACCACTTACGGAAGCAACACGAATGGCTACACCTTC. It encodes CATTYGSNTNGYTF. V and J are TRBV2 and TRBJ1-2; D gene ambiguous. This CDR3 is 14 amino acids long. Germline V gene sequence: CDR1 SNHLY, CDR2 FYNNEI. The germline V and J ends were trimmed by 10 bases and 6 bases, with 21 bases remaining between them. The whole variable domain, remainder taken from reference TRBV2 and TRBJ1-2, is EPEVTQTPSHQVTQMGQEVILRCVPISNHLYFYWYRQILGQKVEFLVSFYNNEISEKSEIFDDQFSVERPDGSNFTLKIRSTKLEDSAMYFCATTYGSNTNGYTFGSGTRLTVV.

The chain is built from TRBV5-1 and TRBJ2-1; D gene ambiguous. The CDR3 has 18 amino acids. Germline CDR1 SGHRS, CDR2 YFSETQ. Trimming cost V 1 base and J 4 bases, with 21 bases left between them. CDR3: CASSLFTQVLPGYNEQFF. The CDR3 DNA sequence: TGCGCCAGCAGCTTGTTTACGCAGGTTCTACCCGGGTACAATGAGCAGTTCTTC.

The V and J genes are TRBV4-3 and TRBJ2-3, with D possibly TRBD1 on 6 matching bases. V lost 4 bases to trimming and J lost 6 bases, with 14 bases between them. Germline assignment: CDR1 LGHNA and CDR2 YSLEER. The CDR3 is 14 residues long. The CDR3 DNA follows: TGCGCCAGCAGCCCAGGTCAGGGGTGGGATACGCAGTATTTT. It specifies CASSPGQGWDTQYF.

CDR3 DNA sequence: TGTGCCACCAGCAGAGATCGTGAGACCCAGTACTTC. Its translation is CATSRDRETQYF. The genes are TRBV15 and TRBJ2-5; no reliable D call. Germline V gene sequence: CDR1 LNHNV, CDR2 YYDKDF (reference sequence). Trimming stripped 0 bases from V and 5 bases from J, with 4 bases between. This CDR3 has 12 residues.

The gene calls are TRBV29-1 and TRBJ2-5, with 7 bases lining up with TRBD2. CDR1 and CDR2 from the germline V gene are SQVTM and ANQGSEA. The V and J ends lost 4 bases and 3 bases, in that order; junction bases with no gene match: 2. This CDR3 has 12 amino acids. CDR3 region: CSVGAGEETQYF. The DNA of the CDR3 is TGCAGCGTTGGGGCGGGAGAAGAGACCCAGTACTTC. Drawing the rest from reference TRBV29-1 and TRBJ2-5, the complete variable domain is SAVISQKPSRDICQRGTSLTIQCQVDSQVTMMFWYRQQPGQSLTLIATANQGSEATYESGFVIDKFPISRPNLTFSTLTVSNMSPEDSSIYLCSVGAGEETQYFGPGTRLLVL.